One T cell receptor beta chain is described in this entry. TCRdb's table, derived via immunoSEQ multiplex PCR, lists solely in-frame clones and lacks some. The sample has under 85,000 clones; 90% to 95% are singletons. These data originate in a study of technical replicates of blood from a few donors. Sequenced: T cells isolated from PBMCs. The TCR originated in a human donor in good health.

CDR3 loop: CASSRYQETQYF. The DNA for the CDR3 is TGCGCCAGCTCGCGGTACCAAGAGACCCAGTACTTC. The rearrangement joins TRBV5-1 to TRBJ2-5; D remains ambiguous. The CDR3 is made up of 12 amino acids. V lost 7 bases, J lost 0 bases, and 7 bases lay in between. The germline CDR1 and CDR2 sequences are SGHRS and YFSETQ.